This paragraph reports one T cell receptor beta chain. V was shortened by 2 bases and J by 3 bases, with 23 bases between the two germline ends. This CDR3 is 18 amino acids long. Germline V gives CDR1 SGHTA, CDR2 FQGNSA. This sample stems from a study of control samples from healthy donors and cancer patients. The repertoire was sequenced with immunoSEQ multiplex PCR; TCRdb's copy has only in-frame clones and lacks some. The repertoire consists of roughly 170,000 clones, with approximately 92% occurring once and the leading ten covering approximately 4%. The sequence was collected from an older woman in good health. The sequenced sample consisted of blood. V gene TRBV7-2 combines with J gene TRBJ2-7; TRBD1 might be the D (5 bases). The CDR3 DNA reads TGTGCCAGCAGCTTATACGTCTCATCCAGGGATTTCGGCTACGAGCAGTACTTC. As protein: CASSLYVSSRDFGYEQYF.